The 7 T cell receptor beta chains below were found in one sample sequenced in a study of T cell responses to AZD1222 COVID-19 vaccine. Generated by immunoSEQ multiplex PCR, the TCRdb table keeps only in-frame clones and is missing some. The sample holds under 200,000 clones, approximately 91% seen once. This material consisted of peripheral blood, taken on day 0 of AZD1222 vaccination. Receptors were obtained from an adult in good health.

The chain couples TRBV6-1 to TRBJ1-6; no definite D call. Trimming shortened V by 0 bases and J by 8 bases, and 14 bases separated the two germline ends. Germline CDR1 reads MNHNS; CDR2 reads SASEGT. The CDR3 consists of 16 residues. The CDR3 loop reads CASSEASSVVYSPLHF. The CDR3 nucleotides read TGTGCCAGCAGTGAAGCGTCGTCGGTTGTGTATTCACCCCTCCACTTT.

The chain links TRBV28 to TRBJ1-5; D not certain. Germline loops: CDR1 MDHEN, CDR2 SYDVKM. The CDR3 runs to 15 residues. The V end was cut by 8 bases, the J end by 2 bases, with 16 bases between. The CDR3 nucleotides read TGTGCCAGCCTGCCGGGGTGGAGGGGCAATCAGCCCCAGCATTTT. This codes for CASLPGWRGNQPQHF. The complete variable domain, with remaining parts taken from reference TRBV28 and TRBJ1-5, reads DVKVTQSSRYLVKRTGEKVFLECVQDMDHENMFWYRQDPGLGLRLIYFSYDVKMKEKGDIPEGYSVSREKKERFSLILESASTNQTSMYLCASLPGWRGNQPQHFGDGTRLSIL.

The chain couples TRBV7-2 to TRBJ1-1, with D perhaps matching TRBD1 (5 bases). V lost 4 bases and J lost 5, with 17 bases in between. CDR1 is SGHTA and CDR2 is FQGNSA in the germline V gene. The CDR3 contains 15 residues. The CDR3 sequence: CASSSGGAFSTEAFF. As DNA, the CDR3 is TGTGCCAGCAGCTCGGGCGGGGCATTCAGTACTGAAGCTTTCTTT.

V and J are TRBV5-1 and TRBJ2-2; 10 bases line up with TRBD2. V shed 0 bases, J shed 7 bases, and the junction held 3 bases outside the gene matches. The CDR3 loop spans 15 amino acids. Germline V gene sequence: CDR1 SGHRS, CDR2 YFSETQ. Written as DNA, the CDR3 is TGCGCCAGCAGCTTGGAGGTAGCGGGAGGCGGGGAGCTGTTTTTT. Protein sequence: CASSLEVAGGGELFF.

The chain combines TRBV20-1 with TRBJ2-5; 10 bases are a match to TRBD2. The V gene's germline CDR1 is DFQATT and CDR2 SNEGSKA (reference sequence). CDR3 size: 15 residues. V lost 3 bases, J lost 5 bases, and 9 bases stayed unmatched. The CDR3 protein is CSASPSGGARETQYF. The CDR3 coding sequence is TGCAGTGCTAGTCCCAGCGGGGGGGCAAGGGAGACCCAGTACTTC.

The chain links TRBV4-1 to TRBJ2-5; D is unclear. V lost 1 base to trimming and J lost 5 bases, with 14 bases between them. Germline V gives CDR1 MGHRA, CDR2 YSYEKL. The CDR3 totals 15 residues. The DNA of the CDR3 is TGCGCCAGCAGCCAAGGGTCCTGGAGTGAGGAGACCCAGTACTTC. Its protein product is CASSQGSWSEETQYF.

This clone was detected once. This chain connects TRBV5-1 to TRBJ1-3; D is possibly TRBD1 (5 bases). The germline V gene encodes CDR1 SGHRS and CDR2 YFSETQ. The V end was cut by 0 bases, the J end by 0 bases, with 10 bases between. This CDR3 contains 16 residues. CDR3 loop: CASSLVTGVSGNTIYF. The CDR3 DNA reads as TGCGCCAGCAGCTTGGTAACAGGAGTCTCTGGAAACACCATATATTTT.